This T cell receptor (beta chain) was sequenced during a study of T cell changes during pregnancy in multiple sclerosis. This table comes from immunoSEQ multiplex PCR, and its TCRdb copy is limited to in-frame clones, with some not included. The repertoire holds some 75,000 clones, with about 95% as singletons. Only one count was recorded for this clone. Trimming took off 3 bases at V and 7 bases at J, with 18 bases between the two ends. CDR3 length equals 15 residues. Germline V gene data show CDR1 as GTSNPN and CDR2 as SVGIG (reference sequence). V and J are TRBV30 and TRBJ2-2; tentatively, D is TRBD2 (5 bases). The source of this sequence is a female donor with multiple sclerosis, enrolled in a pregnancy study. The sequenced sample was peripheral blood, obtained in the second trimester of pregnancy. The CDR3 DNA reads as TGTGCCTGGAGCGAACTGGAGGCGTCTGTCGGGGAGCTGTTTTTT. Its translation is CAWSELEASVGELFF.